Detailed here is one T cell receptor beta chain. Antigen specificity is unknown. These data originate in a study of cytomegalovirus exposure and HLA in healthy donors. The study, taken as a whole, reports: Researchers left out some V segments, among them TRBV6-2 and TRBV6-3, as indistinguishable. Highly shared sequence variants in one cluster were likely a sequencing artifact.

Primers for the PCR totalled 60 Vbeta and 13 Jbeta. The table came from immunoSEQ multiplex PCR; TCRdb's copy has only in-frame clones and leaves some out. The table includes roughly 100,000 clones, 76% detected once. Trimming stripped 4 bases from V and 2 bases from J, with 3 bases between. The CDR3 runs 11 residues. Germline-derived CDR1 and CDR2 are SNHLY and FYNNEI. Sequenced material: PBMCs. The clonotype was recovered from a woman in her sixties in good health and CMV-seropositive. This rearrangement joins TRBV2 to TRBJ2-7; D not certain. This CDR3 reads CASSATYEQYF. DNA for the CDR3: TGTGCCAGCAGTGCCACCTACGAGCAGTACTTC.